Shown below are 5 T cell receptor beta chains from a single sample sequenced in a study of response to subunit inactivated influenza vaccine (dated by TCRdb to the late 2010s). Library construction relied on RT-PCR. The sequencing machine was an Illumina HiSeq 2500. TCRdb took the public reads, trimmed them with fastp at Q25, ran MiXCR for clone calling and kept in-frame beta chains. Identical CDR3 proteins give one entry, which carries the most common genes and DNA. The sample contains more than 450,000 distinct CDR3 sequences, approximately 10% of them found a single time. The ten biggest clones cover roughly 10% of the sample. This specimen consisted of PBMCs from blood, obtained on the day of vaccination. The receptors originated from a man in his fifties or sixties who received an inactivated influenza vaccine. Donor details come from another sample of the same person, matched by shared clones.

This clonotype was observed many times. The chain links TRBV7-9 to TRBJ2-7; the D is unclear. There are 15 residues in the CDR3. Germline loops: CDR1 SEHNR, CDR2 FQNEAQ (reference sequence). The germline V and J ends were trimmed by 4 bases and 0 bases, with 13 bases remaining between them. The CDR3 loop reads CASSSRPYSSYEQYF. CDR3 nucleotide sequence: TGTGCCAGCAGCTCCCGCCCGTACAGCTCCTACGAGCAGTACTTC. Variable domain in full (rest from reference TRBV7-9 and TRBJ2-7): DTGVSQNPRHKITKRGQNVTFRCDPISEHNRLYWYRQTLGQGPEFLTYFQNEAQLEKSRLLSDRFSAERPKGSFSTLEIQRTEQGDSAMYLCASSSRPYSSYEQYFGPGTRLTVT.

This clonotype was seen repeatedly, ten times or more. The chain uses TRBV20-1 and TRBJ2-1; weak D call: TRBD1 (6 bases). This CDR3 is 17 amino acids long. Trimming took off 0 bases at V and 1 base at J, with 16 bases between the two ends. From germline, CDR1 is DFQATT and CDR2 SNEGSKA (reference sequence). CDR3 sequence (DNA): TGCAGTGCTAGAGATCCTGGGACAACAGGTTCCTACAATGAGCAGTTCTTC. Protein product: CSARDPGTTGSYNEQFF.

There are many counts of this clonotype. The chain carries TRBV7-9 and TRBJ2-1; D unclear. Germline assignment: CDR1 SEHNR and CDR2 FQNEAQ (reference sequence). V was trimmed by 2 bases and J by 8 bases, leaving 19 bases between them. The CDR3 has 16 residues. Here the CDR3 DNA reads TGTGCCAGCAGCTTAACTCAGAACCTACCTCTTCATGAGCAGTTCTTC. It specifies CASSLTQNLPLHEQFF.

This clonotype appeared a few times. V and J are TRBV12-3 or TRBV12-4 and TRBJ2-3; D might be TRBD2 (6 bases). CDR3 size: 14 residues. The V end lost 6 bases, the J end lost 4 bases, and 14 bases lay between the germline ends. CDR3 bases: TGTGCCAGCAGATCAGCGGGTCCTTCAGATACGCAGTATTTT. It codes for CASRSAGPSDTQYF.

In its sample, this clonotype was seen many times. J is TRBJ2-1 and V is TRBV6-1; the match to TRBD1 covers 8 bases. V lost 5 bases, J lost 6 bases, and 9 bases stayed unmatched. Germline CDR1 MNHNS, CDR2 SASEGT. The CDR3 is 15 amino acids. The DNA for the CDR3 is TGTGCCAGCAGTAAATACCGGACAGGGTTCAATGAGCAGTTCTTC. Its protein product is CASSKYRTGFNEQFF.